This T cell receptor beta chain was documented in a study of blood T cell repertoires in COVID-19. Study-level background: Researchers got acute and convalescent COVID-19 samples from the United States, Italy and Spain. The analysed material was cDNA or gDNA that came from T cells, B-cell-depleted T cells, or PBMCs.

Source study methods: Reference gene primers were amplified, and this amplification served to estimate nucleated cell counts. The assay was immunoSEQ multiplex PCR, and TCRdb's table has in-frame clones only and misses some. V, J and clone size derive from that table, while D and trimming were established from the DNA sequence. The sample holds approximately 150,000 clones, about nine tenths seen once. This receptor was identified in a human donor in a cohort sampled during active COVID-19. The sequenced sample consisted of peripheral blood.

CDR3 DNA: TGTGCCAGCAGCCAAGTTTATGGCGGGGGCTGGGAGGAGACCCAGTACTTC. Protein sequence: CASSQVYGGGWEETQYF. The chain employs TRBV3-1 (or the pseudogene TRBV3-2) and TRBJ2-5; TRBD2 might be the D (7 bases). V was cut by 1 base and J by 5 bases, with 20 bases left in between. The germline V gene encodes CDR1 LGHDT and CDR2 YNNKEL (reference sequence). This CDR3 is 17 amino acids long.